The entry below describes one TCR beta chain. Its antigen is unknown. The input lacks base qualities; no much larger clone sits a single base away. The data stem from a study of shared clonotypes between healthy human individuals (dated by TCRdb to 2020 to 2022). Regarding the complete study: The cohort included a few men and two women between 18 and 49 years of age. To increase sequencing depth and limit assay-specific biases, different laboratories used diverse techniques to prepare libraries and sequence TCR repertoires. Between about 0.85 and 8.9 billion PBMCs per donor were obtained by leukapheresis. The study deeply sequenced blood TCR repertoires of five healthy adults to estimate repertoire size and the extent of clonotype sharing between individuals. For each donor, three plates each were used for CD4 naive and CD4 memory, two plates were used for CD8 naive, and one plate was used for CD8 memory. General conclusions and limits of the study: Pairwise subsampling led to the expectation that sequencing depth would affect the degree of clonotype sharing among donors. Compared with non-shared clonotypes, clonotypes shared by all four sorted-subset donors had higher generation probabilities. Naive subsets generally had larger estimated clonotype richness than memory subsets did. The genetic and exposure-history diversity represented was limited by the small number of donors. Sharing across four donors was observed for about 4.8% of naive CD4, 3.5% of naive CD8, roughly 2.3% of memory CD4, and 0.4% of memory CD8 clonotypes. Incomplete sequencing was indicated by rarefaction of sorted-subset datasets, despite the large sequencing depth. Only blood was sampled, and tissue TCR repertoires likely differ from those in blood.

V lost 6 bases and J lost 0 bases; the stretch between them is 10 bases long. The CDR3 goes from the cysteine to the phenylalanine over 14 residues. Of all the DNA, just the CDR3 is kept, 42 bases in frame from base 1. CDR1 SGDLS and CDR2 YYNGEE are derived from the germline V gene. The donors were healthy, HIV-negative adults who had no recently reported acute infections or vaccinations. All donors were Caucasian adults living in Nashville, Tennessee, USA. CD4+ T cells were enriched through magnetic negative selection, after which naive cells were positively selected on CD45RA and the remaining negative fraction served as the memory subset. Blood was obtained by leukapheresis, after which PBMCs were separated by Ficoll-Histopaque density gradient centrifugation and cryopreserved in liquid nitrogen vapor phase. Purity and quantity of every magnetically sorted T cell population were checked by analytical flow cytometry. Genomic DNA was isolated from each sorted fraction and quantified by UV absorbance on a Nanodrop 2000c.

TCR CDR3 regions were amplified from genomic DNA by multiplex PCR using the deep immunoSEQ assay. Extracted genomic DNA from each cell subset was spread evenly across all wells of several immunoSEQ 96-well plates, with each plate serving as a replicate. Each replicate PCR for sorted subsets received about 0.2 ug genomic DNA, equal to about 30,000 T cell genomes. Purified libraries were measured with a Qubit 3.0 fluorometer, size-checked on a Bioanalyzer 2100, and measured again with the KAPA Library Quantification kit. Each immunoSEQ 96-well plate was sequenced on its own single-read 150-cycle Illumina NextSeq 550 flow cell. Concerning the study's data processing: Because the immunoSEQ output held only junctional sequences and lacked quality scores, the filtering could not match the filtering applied to full-length reads. To assign V/J genes and CDR3, sequences were annotated using PyIR, a Python wrapper for IgBLAST v1.9, with IMGT germline references. Any read was removed if the V/J assignment was weak (E-value above 1e-6), the CDR3 was missing, or the read contained stop codons, out-of-frame junctions, or ambiguous translated residues. V3J clonotypes were defined by identical inferred V gene, J gene, and CDR3 amino acid sequence. Percentage overlap between repertoires was computed as shared unique clonotypes divided by the size of the smaller repertoire. RTK rarefaction, the Chao1 estimator, and Recon v2.1 estimates of unobserved clonotypes were used to assess repertoire richness. OLGA was used to compute generation probabilities for all TCRbeta clonotypes that the gDNA method yielded from a few donors. Imported from immuneACCESS, the table was reduced by TCRdb to in-frame sequences with V and J called. These copies leave out some clones; in studies compared against another copy, an unresolved V gene accounts for under half, and the cause of the remainder is not known. V, J and clone size derive from that table, while D and trimming were established from the DNA sequence. Within this sample are millions of clones, with approximately 95% of them counted one time only. More than 0.1% of the sample goes to the ten largest clones.

The V and J genes are TRBV9 and TRBJ1-3; no D gene is confidently identified. Material: naive CD4+ T cells sorted from blood. The cell subset or site label here, explained by the study, means: CD45RA+ positively selected. The clonotype was recovered from a man between 18 and 29 years old in good health. The CDR3 region has the sequence CASTADSSGNTIYF. The base sequence is TGTGCCAGCACCGCCGACTCCTCTGGAAACACCATATATTTT.